This TCR beta chain originates from a study of T-cell reconstitution after alpha-beta-depleted transplantation in children. Study-level points and caveats: Some patients showed high day-60 TCRbeta diversity, which derived from surviving recipient T cells and thymic progenitors. Reportedly, only several hundred clones from non-depleted graft cells drove alpha-beta T-cell counts at about two months. A year had passed since transplant, and T-cell counts and diversity by then came mostly from newly produced T cells.

Germline V gives CDR1 MNHEY, CDR2 SMNVEV (reference sequence). With V trimmed by 1 base and J by 3 bases, 2 bases remained unmatched. This CDR3 region has 15 residues. Molecular barcoding with unique molecular identifiers was used for the TCRbeta library. Via MiXCR, TCRdb re-called the PCR reads, giving one row per CDR3 protein. The sample lists 500,000 to 650,000 distinct CDR3 sequences, under 15% seen once, with over 2% in the top ten. Comment on this clonotype: Its antigen is not identified.

The chain recombines TRBV27 with TRBJ1-3; 8 bases match TRBD1. This specimen consisted of PBMCs, mostly from graft donor cells, obtained 360 days after TCRalphabeta/CD19-depleted stem cell transplant. This TCR came from a male patient aged 10 to 17 who had a stem cell transplant for acute myeloid leukemia, so the T cells may come from the graft donor. The CDR3 bases are TGTGCCAGCAGTTTATGGGGACAGGTTGGAAACACCATATATTTT. Translation gives CASSLWGQVGNTIYF.